These 19 T cell receptor beta chains came from one sample sequenced in a study of blood T cell repertoires in COVID-19. This table comes from immunoSEQ multiplex PCR, and its TCRdb copy is limited to in-frame clones, with some not included. The sample lists fewer than 350,000 clones, approximately 90% seen once, with over 3.5% in the top ten. The specimen sequenced was PBMCs or T cells enriched from blood (not recorded which). The receptors come from a woman in her twenties or thirties with acute COVID-19.

The V call is TRBV4-1, the J call TRBJ2-7, with 7 bases that match TRBD2. Germline CDR1 reads MGHRA; CDR2 reads YSYEKL. This CDR3 comprises 14 residues. J lost 6 bases, V lost 3 bases, and 8 bases had no gene match. The CDR3 nucleotides read TGCGCCAGCAGCCACTCCGGGACTACTTCCGAGCAGTACTTC. Its translation is CASSHSGTTSEQYF.

This chain connects TRBV3-1 (or the pseudogene TRBV3-2) to TRBJ1-5, with a weak D call TRBD1 (6 bases). Trimming took 4 bases from V and 6 from J, leaving 16 bases between them. This CDR3 contains 15 residues. Germline loops: CDR1 LGHDT, CDR2 YNNKEL (reference sequence). As DNA, the CDR3 is TGTGCCAGCAGCCCCACATCAGGGGCGAGTCAGCCCCAGCATTTT. Translated, it gives CASSPTSGASQPQHF.

This clone occurred once. The chain links TRBV28 to TRBJ1-2, with D perhaps matching TRBD1 (5 bases). The CDR3 length is 19 residues. Trimming removed 1 base from V and 2 bases from J, with 23 bases in between. From germline, CDR1 is MDHEN and CDR2 SYDVKM. The CDR3, as DNA: TGTGCCAGCAGTTTATCTAATAGTGTACGGGGCGGGGTGAACTATGGCTACACCTTC. This codes for CASSLSNSVRGGVNYGYTF.

The CDR3 nucleotides are TGTGCCAGCAGTTCGTCAGATACGCAGTATTTT. It codes for CASSSSDTQYF. The gene calls are TRBV6-2 or TRBV6-3 and TRBJ2-3; D not certain. The CDR3 extends over 11 amino acids. V gave up 4 bases and J gave up 4 bases, with 3 bases separating them. The germline V gene encodes CDR1 MNHEY and CDR2 SVGEGT.

The chain uses TRBV28 and TRBJ1-3; D is uncertain. The V gene lost 6 bases and the J gene lost 0 bases, with 9 bases spanning the gap. CDR1 MDHEN and CDR2 SYDVKM come from the germline V gene. The CDR3 loop spans 14 amino acids. The CDR3 protein is CASRDLSSGNTIYF. DNA for the CDR3: TGTGCCAGCAGGGACTTAAGCTCTGGAAACACCATATATTTT. Full variable domain (outside the CDR3, taken from reference TRBV28 and TRBJ1-3): DVKVTQSSRYLVKRTGEKVFLECVQDMDHENMFWYRQDPGLGLRLIYFSYDVKMKEKGDIPEGYSVSREKKERFSLILESASTNQTSMYLCASRDLSSGNTIYFGEGSWLTVV.

In its sample, this clone was seen a few times. A read error may account for a junction end that differs from germline. The CDR3 loop reads CASSITGGPEASRAFF. The CDR3 DNA sequence: TGTGCCAGCAGCATAACGGGAGGGCCCGAAGCTAGCCGGGCTTTCTTT. V and J are TRBV7-3 and TRBJ1-1, with unresolved D. CDR1 and CDR2 from the germline V gene are SGHTA and FQGTGA. The CDR3 has 16 residues.

V gene TRBV10-1 combines with J gene TRBJ2-3; D gene unclear. The V gene's germline CDR1 is WNHNN and CDR2 SYGVQD (reference sequence). V shed 0 bases and J shed 6 bases, with 7 bases lying between them. The CDR3 has 13 residues. CDR3 bases: TGCGCCAGCAGTGAGTCTCCCTATGATACGCAGTATTTT. Its protein product is CASSESPYDTQYF.

The chain links TRBV2 to TRBJ2-7; TRBD2 matches at 7 bases. This CDR3 has 11 amino acids. V dropped 6 bases and J dropped 6; count of bases not matched to a gene: 2. Germline CDR1 reads SNHLY; CDR2 reads FYNNEI. This CDR3 reads CASSSGGEQYF. The CDR3, as DNA: TGTGCCAGCAGCTCGGGGGGCGAGCAGTACTTC.

The genes are TRBV2 and TRBJ1-5; the match to TRBD1 covers 9 bases. CDR3 length: 15 amino acids. V was pared by 3 bases and J by 6 bases, with 6 bases of the junction left unmatched. Germline CDR1 and CDR2: SNHLY and FYNNEI. CDR3 DNA sequence: TGTGCCAGCAGTGATGACGGGACAGGGAGTCAGCCCCAGCATTTT. Translating it yields CASSDDGTGSQPQHF.

The J gene is TRBJ1-4, the V gene TRBV10-2, with 9 bases matching TRBD1. This CDR3 region has 15 residues. CDR1 is WSHSY and CDR2 is SAAADI in the germline V gene. The V and J ends lost 4 bases and 6 bases, in that order; junction bases with no gene match: 6. CDR3 protein: CASSGRTGEDEKLFF. In DNA form, the CDR3 reads TGCGCCAGCAGTGGCCGGACAGGGGAGGATGAAAAACTGTTTTTT.

The rearrangement joins TRBV27 to TRBJ2-4; TRBD2 matches 8 bases. CDR1 is MNHEY, CDR2 SMNVEV, per germline (reference sequence). The CDR3 totals 16 residues. J was trimmed by 1 base and V by 5 bases; bases with no gene match: 7. The CDR3: CASSPYSGTAKNIQYF. The CDR3 bases are TGTGCCAGCAGTCCCTATAGCGGGACTGCCAAAAACATTCAGTACTTC.

The rearrangement joins TRBV11-3 to TRBJ2-7; 9 bases are a match to TRBD1. With V trimmed by 5 bases and J by 4 bases, 3 bases remained unmatched. Germline V lookup: CDR1 SGHNT, CDR2 YENEEA. There are 13 residues in the CDR3. The CDR3 reads CASSAGTGYEQYF. CDR3 sequence (DNA): TGTGCCAGCAGCGCCGGGACAGGGTACGAGCAGTACTTC.

This sequence joins TRBV13 and TRBJ2-1; 7 bases match TRBD1. CDR3 length: 16 residues. Trimming at V came to 0 bases and at J to 4 bases, leaving 6 bases not matched to a gene. From germline, CDR1 is PRHDT and CDR2 FYEKMQ (reference sequence). CDR3 in amino acids: CASSLGDRRLYNEQFF. In DNA, the CDR3 is TGTGCCAGCAGCTTAGGGGACAGGCGACTATACAATGAGCAGTTCTTC.

CDR3 in DNA: TGTGCCAGCAGCTTACAAACCTACGAGCAGTACTTC. Its protein product is CASSLQTYEQYF. J is TRBJ2-7 and V is TRBV5-4; no clear D gene. The V gene lost 2 bases and the J gene lost 2 bases, with 5 bases spanning the gap. The CDR3 covers 12 residues. Germline lookup yields CDR1 SGHNT and CDR2 YYREEE (reference sequence).

V is TRBV6-5 and J is TRBJ2-1; 7 nucleotides align to TRBD2. The length of the CDR3 is 15 residues. V was clipped by 0 bases and J by 3 bases; unmatched bases: 2. Germline V CDR1 and CDR2: MNHEY, SVGAGI. As DNA, the CDR3 is TGTGCCAGCAGTTACTCTAGCGGGCGCTACAATGAGCAGTTCTTC. As protein: CASSYSSGRYNEQFF.

V is TRBV5-6 and J is TRBJ1-6, with 8 nucleotides matching TRBD1. The CDR3 spans 15 residues. The trim removed 4 bases at V and 7 bases at J, leaving 7 bases unmatched. The V gene's germline CDR1 is SGHDT and CDR2 YYEEEE. The CDR3 loop is CASSLTTGENSPLHF. The CDR3 nucleotides are TGTGCCAGCAGCCTAACGACAGGGGAAAATTCACCCCTCCACTTT.

This clone has a single count. CDR3 residues: CASSLTGQRNYGYTF. For the CDR3, the DNA is TGCGCCAGCAGCTTGACAGGGCAAAGGAACTATGGCTACACCTTC. The V call is TRBV5-1, the J call TRBJ1-2; D perhaps matches TRBD1 (6 bases). The CDR3 contains 15 residues. Per the germline V gene, CDR1 is SGHRS and CDR2 is YFSETQ. The germline V and J ends were trimmed by 1 base and 2 bases, with 12 bases remaining between them.

This chain joins TRBV3-1 (or the pseudogene TRBV3-2) and TRBJ2-3; TRBD2 matches at 7 bases. Trimming removed 4 bases from V and 2 bases from J; junction bases left unmatched: 18. The CDR3 runs 19 residues. Germline assignment: CDR1 LGHDT and CDR2 YNNKEL (reference sequence). DNA of the CDR3: TGTGCCAGCAGCCGATCCTTGACGGGCCTAGCGGCCTACACAGATACGCAGTATTTT. Its translation: CASSRSLTGLAAYTDTQYF.

This CDR3 reads CAISVTSGYSYNEQFF. The CDR3 DNA is TGTGCCATCAGCGTTACTAGCGGCTACTCCTACAATGAGCAGTTCTTC. The chain is built from TRBV10-3 and TRBJ2-1, with 8 bases fitting TRBD2. Germline V gives CDR1 ENHRY, CDR2 SYGVKD. This CDR3 comprises 16 residues. V shed 6 bases, J shed 0 bases, and the junction held 7 bases outside the gene matches.